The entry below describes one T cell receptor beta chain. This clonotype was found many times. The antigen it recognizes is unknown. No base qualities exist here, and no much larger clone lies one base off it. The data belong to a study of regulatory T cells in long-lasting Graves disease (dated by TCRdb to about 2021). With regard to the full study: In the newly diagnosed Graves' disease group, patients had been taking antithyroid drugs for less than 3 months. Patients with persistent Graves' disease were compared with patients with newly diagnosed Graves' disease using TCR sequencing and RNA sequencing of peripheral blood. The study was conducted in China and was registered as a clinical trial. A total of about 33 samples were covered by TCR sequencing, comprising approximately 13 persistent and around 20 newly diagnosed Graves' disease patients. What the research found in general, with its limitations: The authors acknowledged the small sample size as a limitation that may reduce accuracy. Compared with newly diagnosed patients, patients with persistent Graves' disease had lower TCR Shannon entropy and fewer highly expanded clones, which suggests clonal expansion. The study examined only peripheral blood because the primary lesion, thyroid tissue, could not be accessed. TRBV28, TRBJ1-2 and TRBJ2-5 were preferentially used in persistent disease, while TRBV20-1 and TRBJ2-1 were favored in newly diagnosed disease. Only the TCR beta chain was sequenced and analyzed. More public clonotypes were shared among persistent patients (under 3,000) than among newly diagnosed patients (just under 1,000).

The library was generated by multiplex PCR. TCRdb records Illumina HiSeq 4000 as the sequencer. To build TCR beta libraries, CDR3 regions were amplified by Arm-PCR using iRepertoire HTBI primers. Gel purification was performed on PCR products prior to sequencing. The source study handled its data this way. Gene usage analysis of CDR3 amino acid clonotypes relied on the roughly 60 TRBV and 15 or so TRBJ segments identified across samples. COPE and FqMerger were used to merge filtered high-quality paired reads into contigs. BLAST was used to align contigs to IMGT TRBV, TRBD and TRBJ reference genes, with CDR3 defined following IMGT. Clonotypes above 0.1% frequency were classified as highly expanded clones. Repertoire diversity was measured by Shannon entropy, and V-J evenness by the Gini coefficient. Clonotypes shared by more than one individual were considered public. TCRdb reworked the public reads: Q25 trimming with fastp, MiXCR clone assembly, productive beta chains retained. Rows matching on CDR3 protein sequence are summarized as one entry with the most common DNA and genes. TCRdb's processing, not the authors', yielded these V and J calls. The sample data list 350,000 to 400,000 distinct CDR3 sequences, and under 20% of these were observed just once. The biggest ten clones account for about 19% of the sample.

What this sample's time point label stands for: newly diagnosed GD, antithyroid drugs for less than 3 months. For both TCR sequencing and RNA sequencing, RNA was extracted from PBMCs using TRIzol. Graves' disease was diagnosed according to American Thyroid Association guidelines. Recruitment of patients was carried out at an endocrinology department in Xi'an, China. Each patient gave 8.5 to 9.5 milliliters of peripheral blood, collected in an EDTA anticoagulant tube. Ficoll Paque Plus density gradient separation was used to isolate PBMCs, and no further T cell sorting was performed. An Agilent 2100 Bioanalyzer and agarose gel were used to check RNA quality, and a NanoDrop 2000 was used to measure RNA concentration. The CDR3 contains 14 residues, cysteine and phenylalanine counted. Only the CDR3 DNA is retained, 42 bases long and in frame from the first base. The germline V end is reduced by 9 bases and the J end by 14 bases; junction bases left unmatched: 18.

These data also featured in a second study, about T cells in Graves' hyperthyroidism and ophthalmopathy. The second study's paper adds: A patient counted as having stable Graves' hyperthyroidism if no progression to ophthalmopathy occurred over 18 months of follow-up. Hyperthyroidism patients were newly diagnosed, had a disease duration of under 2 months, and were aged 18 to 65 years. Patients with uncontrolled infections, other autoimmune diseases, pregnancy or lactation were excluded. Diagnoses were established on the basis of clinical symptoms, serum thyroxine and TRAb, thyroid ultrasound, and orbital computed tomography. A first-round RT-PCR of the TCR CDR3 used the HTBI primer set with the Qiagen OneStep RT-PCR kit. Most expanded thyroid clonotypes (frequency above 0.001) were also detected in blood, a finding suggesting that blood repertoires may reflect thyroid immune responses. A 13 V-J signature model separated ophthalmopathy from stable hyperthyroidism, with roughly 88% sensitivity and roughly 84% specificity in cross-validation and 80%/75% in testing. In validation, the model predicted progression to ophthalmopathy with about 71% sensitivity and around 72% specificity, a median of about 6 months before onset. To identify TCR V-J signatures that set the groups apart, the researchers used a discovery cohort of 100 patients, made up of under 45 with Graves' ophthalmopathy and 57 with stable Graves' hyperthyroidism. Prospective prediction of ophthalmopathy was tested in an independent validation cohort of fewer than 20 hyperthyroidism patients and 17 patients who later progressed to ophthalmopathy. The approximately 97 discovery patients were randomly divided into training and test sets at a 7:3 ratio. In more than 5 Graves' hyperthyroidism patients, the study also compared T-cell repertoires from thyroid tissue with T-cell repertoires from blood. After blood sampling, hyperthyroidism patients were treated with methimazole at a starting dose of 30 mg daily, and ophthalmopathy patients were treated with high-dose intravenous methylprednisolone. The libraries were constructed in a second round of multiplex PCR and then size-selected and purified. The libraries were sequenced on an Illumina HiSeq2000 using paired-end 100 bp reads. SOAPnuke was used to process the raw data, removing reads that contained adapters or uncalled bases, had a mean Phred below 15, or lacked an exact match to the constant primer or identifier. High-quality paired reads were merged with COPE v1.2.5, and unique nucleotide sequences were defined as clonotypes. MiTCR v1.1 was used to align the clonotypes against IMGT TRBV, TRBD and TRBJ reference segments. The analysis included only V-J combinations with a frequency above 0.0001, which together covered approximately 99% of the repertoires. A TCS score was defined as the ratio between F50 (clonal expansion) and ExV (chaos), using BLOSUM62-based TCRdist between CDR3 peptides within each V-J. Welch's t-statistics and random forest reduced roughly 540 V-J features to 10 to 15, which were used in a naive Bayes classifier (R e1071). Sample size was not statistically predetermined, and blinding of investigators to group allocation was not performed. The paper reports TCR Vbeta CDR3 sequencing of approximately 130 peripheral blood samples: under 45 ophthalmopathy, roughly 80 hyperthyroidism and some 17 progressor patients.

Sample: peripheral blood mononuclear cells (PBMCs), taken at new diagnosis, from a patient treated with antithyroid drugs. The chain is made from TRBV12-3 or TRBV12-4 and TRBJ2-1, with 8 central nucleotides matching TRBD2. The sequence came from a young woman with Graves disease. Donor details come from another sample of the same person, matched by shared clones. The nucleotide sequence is TGTGCCAGTGGGAGGGCGGGGGGCCTCACCCGGGAGTTCTTC. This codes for CASGRAGGLTREFF.